This TCR beta chain was profiled in a study of CD8 T cells in ankylosing spondylitis. Study outcomes and limitations: Disease-linked clones reportedly showed significant enrichment in matched ankylosing spondylitis synovial fluid. Disease-linked clones had a CD8+ phenotype and relatively low frequency in peripheral blood. Earlier authors reported some of these motif variants in reactive arthritis synovial fluid and blood. Seemingly distinctive of ankylosing spondylitis blood was a TCR beta motif formed by eight highly homologous variants.

This clonotype appeared a few times. The target antigen is unknown. Quantitative 5'-RACE with molecular barcodes generated TCR beta libraries. TCRdb independently ran MiXCR on the 5' RACE reads; one entry per CDR3 protein. Among hundreds of thousands of distinct CDR3 sequences, 25% to 30% were seen once, and the ten largest hold roughly 1%. CDR1 is KGHSH and CDR2 is LQKENI in the germline V gene. CDR3 length: 15 amino acids. V shed 5 bases and J 2 bases; nucleotides not matched to a gene: 4. J is TRBJ2-1 and V is TRBV18, with 9 bases that match TRBD2. The TCR originated in a male donor with ankylosing spondylitis. Material: blood, either unsorted or a sorted T cell fraction (not recorded which). This CDR3 is CASSSLAGTYNEQFF. The CDR3 nucleotides read TGTGCCAGCTCATCCCTAGCGGGGACCTACAATGAGCAGTTCTTC.